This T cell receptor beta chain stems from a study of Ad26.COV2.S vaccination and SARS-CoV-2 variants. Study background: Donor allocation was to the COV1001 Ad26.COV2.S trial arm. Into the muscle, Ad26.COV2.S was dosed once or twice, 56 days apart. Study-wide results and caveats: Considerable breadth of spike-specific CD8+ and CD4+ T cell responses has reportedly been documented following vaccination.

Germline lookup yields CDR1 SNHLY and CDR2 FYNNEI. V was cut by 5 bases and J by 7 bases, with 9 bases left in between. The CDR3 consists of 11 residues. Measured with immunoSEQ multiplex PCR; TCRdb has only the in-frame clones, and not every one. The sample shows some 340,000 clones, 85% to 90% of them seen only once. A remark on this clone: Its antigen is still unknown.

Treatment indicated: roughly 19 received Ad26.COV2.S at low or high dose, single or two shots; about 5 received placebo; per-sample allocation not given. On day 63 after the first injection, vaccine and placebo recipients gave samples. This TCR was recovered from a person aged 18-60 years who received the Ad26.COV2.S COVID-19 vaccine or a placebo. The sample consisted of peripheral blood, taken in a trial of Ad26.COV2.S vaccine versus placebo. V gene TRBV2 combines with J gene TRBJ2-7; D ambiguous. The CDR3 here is CASSPVGEQYF. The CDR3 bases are TGTGCCAGCAGTCCCGTTGGTGAGCAGTACTTC.